The rows below give T cell receptor beta chains drawn from one sample of a study of blood T cell repertoires in COVID-19. The data were produced by immunoSEQ multiplex PCR, yet TCRdb's version contains in-frame clones alone and is incomplete. The sample consists of about 94,000 clones, around 67% of them appearing once. Material: peripheral blood. These receptors originate from an older man with COVID-19, enrolled during active disease. Each CDR3 is given with its conserved first and last residue. D genes are given only for firm matches. Rows give clone size only sometimes, using once, few, many, or a class for an expanded clone.

V	J	D	size	CDR3	DNA
TRBV27	TRBJ1-2	-	-	CASSLSDSGGYTF	TGTGCCAGCAGTCTATCAGATTCGGGTGGCTACACCTTC
TRBV28	TRBJ1-5	-	-	CASSNTGWQPQHF	TGTGCCAGCAGTAATACAGGGTGGCAGCCCCAGCATTTT
TRBV12-3/TRBV12-4	TRBJ1-1	-	-	CASTREGGTEAFF	TGTGCCAGCACCCGGGAGGGGGGCACTGAAGCTTTCTTT
TRBV10-3	TRBJ2-2	TRBD1	-	CAISGPGRGQANTGELFF	TGTGCCATCAGTGGACCCGGCAGGGGACAGGCGAACACCGGGGAGCTGTTTTTT
TRBV30	TRBJ1-6	-	-	CAWTSAGVNSPLHF	TGTGCCTGGACCTCGGCGGGGGTCAATTCACCCCTCCACTTT
TRBV9	TRBJ1-3	-	-	CASTDRTSGNTIYF	TGTGCCAGCACCGACAGGACTTCTGGAAACACCATATATTTT
TRBV6-5	TRBJ1-2	-	few	CASSKQGGHDGYTF	TGTGCCAGCAGCAAACAGGGAGGGCATGATGGCTACACCTTC
TRBV7-3	TRBJ2-2	TRBD2	once	CASSLLAGVDGELFF	TGTGCCAGCAGCTTACTAGCGGGAGTTGACGGGGAGCTGTTTTTT
TRBV19	TRBJ2-2	-	few	CASSIDEWSAANTGELFF	TGTGCCAGTAGTATAGATGAATGGAGCGCTGCGAACACCGGGGAGCTGTTTTTT
TRBV9	TRBJ1-3	-	-	CASSVDGSGNTIYF	TGTGCCAGCAGCGTAGACGGCTCTGGAAACACCATATATTTT
TRBV28	TRBJ2-1	-	-	CASSPATHRDGNEQFF	TGTGCCAGCAGTCCGGCCACCCACAGGGATGGCAATGAGCAGTTCTTC
TRBV6-5	TRBJ1-3	-	-	CASSDSGRSGNTIYF	TGTGCCAGCAGTGACTCTGGCCGCTCTGGAAACACCATATATTTT
TRBV7-3	TRBJ2-1	TRBD2	few	CASSLRLALNNEQFF	TGTGCCAGCAGCTTAAGACTAGCCTTAAACAATGAGCAGTTCTTC
TRBV6-2/TRBV6-3	TRBJ2-3	TRBD2	-	CASSYIGLAGDTQYF	TGTGCCAGCAGTTATATCGGACTAGCGGGAGATACGCAGTATTTT
TRBV5-1	TRBJ1-1	TRBD1	-	CASSPGTGNEAFF	TGCGCCAGCAGCCCCGGGACAGGGAATGAAGCTTTCTTT
TRBV9	TRBJ2-2	TRBD1	-	CASSWDRGGDGELFF	TGTGCCAGCAGCTGGGACAGGGGCGGCGACGGGGAGCTGTTTTTT
TRBV27	TRBJ1-2	TRBD1	few	CASSLRGQGLWGYTF	TGTGCCAGCAGTTTAAGGGGACAGGGTTTGTGGGGCTACACCTTC
TRBV7-2	TRBJ2-1	TRBD2	-	CASSLRSAGGPRNEQFF	TGTGCCAGCAGCTTGAGGTCTGCGGGAGGGCCCCGCAATGAGCAGTTCTTC
TRBV3-1/TRBV3-2	TRBJ2-3	TRBD2	-	CASSQSGLAGTDTQYF	TGTGCCAGCAGCCAATCCGGACTAGCGGGAACAGATACGCAGTATTTT
TRBV7-9	TRBJ2-3	TRBD2	few	CASSLQGLATDTQYF	TGTGCCAGCAGCTTACAGGGACTAGCAACAGATACGCAGTATTTT
TRBV7-9	TRBJ1-2	TRBD1	-	CASSFPNRGFDGYTF	TGTGCCAGCAGCTTTCCGAACAGGGGGTTCGACGGCTACACCTTC
TRBV9	TRBJ1-4	TRBD1	-	CASSVVSGGQGMKELFF	TGTGCCAGCAGCGTAGTATCGGGGGGACAGGGTATGAAGGAACTGTTTTTT
TRBV15	TRBJ2-3	-	-	CATSRVWEANTQYF	TGTGCCACCAGCAGAGTTTGGGAGGCTAACACGCAGTATTTT
TRBV24-1	TRBJ2-2	TRBD1	-	CATSDHRGHGELFF	TGTGCCACCAGTGACCACAGGGGACACGGGGAGCTGTTTTTT
TRBV5-1	TRBJ2-3	-	-	CASRVSGVLTDTQYF	TGCGCCAGCAGAGTTTCAGGGGTTCTTACAGATACGCAGTATTTT
TRBV28	TRBJ2-5	-	-	CASSFAHQETQYF	TGTGCCAGCAGTTTCGCGCACCAAGAGACCCAGTACTTC
TRBV29-1	TRBJ1-5	-	-	CSARGGETAQPQHF	TGCAGCGCTAGGGGGGGTGAGACTGCTCAGCCCCAGCATTTT
TRBV5-1	TRBJ2-3	-	-	CASSLEATSSTDTQYF	TGCGCCAGCAGCTTGGAAGCGACTTCTAGCACAGATACGCAGTATTTT
TRBV7-2	TRBJ1-1	TRBD1	-	CASSLAPRGRRNTEAFF	TGTGCCAGCAGCTTAGCCCCCAGGGGGCGCCGAAACACTGAAGCTTTCTTT
TRBV7-8	TRBJ2-3	TRBD2	-	CASRASGLDTQYF	TGTGCCAGCAGGGCTAGCGGGTTAGATACGCAGTATTTT
TRBV5-1	TRBJ2-1	TRBD2	once	CASSLGLAFHEQFF	TGCGCCAGCAGCTTAGGACTAGCCTTCCATGAGCAGTTCTTC
TRBV28	TRBJ2-1	-	-	CASSSPSGTYSSYNEQFF	TGTGCCAGCAGTTCCCCTTCTGGGACTTATAGCTCCTACAATGAGCAGTTCTTC
TRBV29-1	TRBJ1-1	-	-	CSVSTGNMNTEAFF	TGCAGCGTCTCCACAGGGAACATGAACACTGAAGCTTTCTTT
TRBV5-8	TRBJ2-7	-	few	CASSSRGGSKGEQYF	TGTGCCAGCAGCTCCAGGGGCGGGAGTAAGGGCGAGCAGTACTTC
TRBV18	TRBJ2-1	TRBD1	-	CASSLETGSYNEQFF	TGTGCCAGCTCGCTTGAGACAGGGTCCTACAATGAGCAGTTCTTC
TRBV28	TRBJ1-2	-	-	CASSAPGVQNGYTF	TGTGCCAGCAGTGCCCCCGGGGTACAGAATGGCTACACCTTC
TRBV30	TRBJ1-4	-	-	CAWSSGREKLFF	TGTGCCTGGAGTTCAGGGCGGGAAAAACTGTTTTTT
TRBV5-1	TRBJ1-6	-	-	CASSIRQYNSPLHF	TGCGCCAGCAGCATCCGACAGTATAATTCACCCCTCCACTTT
TRBV30	TRBJ1-2	-	few	CAWSLRNYGYTF	TGTGCCTGGAGTCTACGTAATTATGGCTACACCTTC
TRBV27	TRBJ2-7	-	-	CASSSWRAQEQYF	TGTGCCAGCAGCTCCTGGAGGGCCCAAGAGCAGTACTTC
TRBV10-3	TRBJ2-7	-	-	CAISDVVASYEQYF	TGTGCCATCAGTGACGTGGTAGCTTCCTACGAGCAGTACTTC
TRBV11-3	TRBJ1-6	-	-	CASSQGGGNSPLHF	TGTGCCAGCAGTCAAGGCGGGGGTAATTCACCCCTCCACTTT
TRBV4-3	TRBJ2-3	TRBD2	-	CASSQVAGGHTQYF	TGCGCCAGCAGCCAAGTAGCGGGAGGTCATACGCAGTATTTT
TRBV28	TRBJ2-7	TRBD2	-	CASSLITSGRATNYEQYF	TGTGCCAGCAGTTTAATAACTAGCGGGAGGGCCACGAACTACGAGCAGTACTTC
TRBV5-6	TRBJ1-2	-	-	CASSFRKGANYGYTF	TGTGCCAGCAGCTTTCGAAAGGGAGCAAACTATGGCTACACCTTC
TRBV29-1	TRBJ1-2	-	-	CSVELPGFGGYTF	TGCAGCGTTGAACTTCCAGGCTTTGGGGGCTACACCTTC
TRBV7-2	TRBJ2-7	-	few	CASSLVGGDYEQYF	TGTGCCAGCAGCTTGGTAGGGGGAGATTACGAGCAGTACTTC
TRBV7-9	TRBJ1-6	-	-	CAAGRLQNSPLHF	TGTGCCGCGGGGCGGCTACAGAATTCACCCCTCCACTTT